In its sample, the clone carrying this T cell receptor (beta chain) was seen many times. Its cognate antigen is unknown. TCRdb re-derived calls from the multiplex PCR reads in MiXCR, one entry per CDR3 protein. Among under 110,000 distinct CDR3 sequences listed, more than 25% were seen once. V was shortened by 3 bases and J by 3 bases, with 15 bases between the two germline ends. The CDR3 is made up of 15 amino acids. From germline, CDR1 is LNHDA and CDR2 SQIVND (reference sequence). The lymph nodes were axillary draining lymph nodes from breast cancer patients. The sample comes from a study of breast tumors, draining lymph nodes, adjacent tissues. Study outcomes and limitations: Findings are consistent with lymph node origin and intratumoral expansion of most tumor T cells.

This TCR was sampled from a female donor with breast cancer. Some clones in this sample may be carry-over from other donors' samples. This rearrangement joins TRBV19 to TRBJ2-7, with D possibly matching TRBD1 (6 bases). Sequencing was done on a sample of axillary lymph node tissue. The CDR3 here is CASSIFSGVFYEQYF. Here the CDR3 DNA reads TGTGCCAGTAGTATCTTCTCAGGGGTATTCTACGAGCAGTACTTC.